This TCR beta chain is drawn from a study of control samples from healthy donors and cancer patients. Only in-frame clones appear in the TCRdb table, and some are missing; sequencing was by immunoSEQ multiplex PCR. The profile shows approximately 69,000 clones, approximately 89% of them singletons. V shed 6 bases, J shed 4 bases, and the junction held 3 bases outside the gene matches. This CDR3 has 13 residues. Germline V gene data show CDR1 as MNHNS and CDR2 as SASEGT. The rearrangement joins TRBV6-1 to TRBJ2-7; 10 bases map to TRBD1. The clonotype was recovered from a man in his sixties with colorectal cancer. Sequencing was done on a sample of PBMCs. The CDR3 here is CASRGTGVYEQYF. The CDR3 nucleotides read TGTGCCAGCAGGGGGACAGGGGTTTACGAGCAGTACTTC.